Following are 14 T cell receptor beta chains from one sample sequenced in a study of blood T cell repertoires in COVID-19. Measured with immunoSEQ multiplex PCR; TCRdb has only the in-frame clones, and not every one. This sample has about 490,000 clones; 70% to 90% occur once, and the top ten carry roughly 3.2%. The source material was peripheral blood. These TCRs come from a human donor in a cohort sampled during active COVID-19.

This rearrangement joins TRBV5-4 to TRBJ2-3; D uncertain. The CDR3 is 12 amino acids. CDR1 is SGHNT and CDR2 is YYREEE in the germline V gene (reference sequence). V was trimmed by 3 bases and J by 3 bases, leaving 5 bases between them. The CDR3 coding sequence is TGTGCCAGCAGCTCGTTTACAGATACGCAGTATTTT. Protein product: CASSSFTDTQYF. The complete variable domain, with remaining parts taken from reference TRBV5-4 and TRBJ2-3, reads ETGVTQSPTHLIKTRGQQVTLRCSSQSGHNTVSWYQQALGQGPQFIFQYYREEENGRGNFPPRFSGLQFPNYSSELNVNALELDDSALYLCASSSFTDTQYFGPGTRLTVL.

This chain connects TRBV28 to TRBJ2-1; D might be TRBD1 (6 bases). V lost 7 bases and J 10 bases, leaving 14 bases between the germline ends. In germline, CDR1 is MDHEN, CDR2 SYDVKM. CDR3 length: 12 residues. In DNA, the CDR3 is TGTGCCAGCACCGCGGACAGAGGAGAGCAGTTCTTC. It yields the protein CASTADRGEQFF.

This clone was recorded a few times. The junction differs from germline at one of its ends, possibly a read error. The CDR3 sequence: CASSLAGGPDGELFF. The DNA for the CDR3 is TGTGCCAGCAGCCTAGCGGGAGGGCCGGACGGGGAGCTGTTTTTT. The chain couples TRBV7-2 to TRBJ2-2, with 12 bases fitting TRBD2. The CDR3 contains 15 residues. Germline CDR1 SGHTA, CDR2 FQGNSA.

This chain connects TRBV7-8 to TRBJ1-2; D is undetermined. The CDR3 has 13 amino acids. Per the germline V gene, CDR1 is SGHVS and CDR2 is FQNEAQ. The V and J ends lost 1 base and 7 bases respectively, with 10 bases between them. CDR3 bases: TGTGCCAGCAGCTTAGATAGCTACGTTGGCTACACCTTC. Protein product: CASSLDSYVGYTF.

The V call is TRBV3-1 (or the pseudogene TRBV3-2), the J call TRBJ1-1; D remains unclear. Trimming cost V 1 base and J 4 bases, with 7 bases left between them. The CDR3 is made up of 13 amino acids. The germline V gene has CDR1 LGHDT and CDR2 YNNKEL (reference sequence). This CDR3 reads CASSQASITEAFF. The CDR3 DNA reads TGTGCCAGCAGCCAAGCGAGTATCACTGAAGCTTTCTTT.

This chain uses TRBV28 with TRBJ2-2; a possible D gene is TRBD1 (6 bases). V was clipped by 3 bases and J by 6 bases, with 17 bases between them. This CDR3 region has 16 residues. Per germline, CDR1 MDHEN and CDR2 SYDVKM. CDR3 amino acids: CASSFQTGSGPGELFF. CDR3 bases: TGTGCCAGCAGTTTCCAAACAGGGTCGGGCCCCGGGGAGCTGTTTTTT.

This clone was recorded only once. The rearrangement uses TRBV9 and TRBJ2-5; TRBD2 matches 10 bases. The CDR3 consists of 17 residues. V lost 0 bases, J lost 4 bases, and 9 bases stayed unmatched. Germline V gene lookup returns CDR1 SGDLS and CDR2 YYNGEE. The CDR3 here is CASSVAAGLAGVETQYF. The CDR3 bases are TGTGCCAGCAGCGTAGCTGCGGGGCTAGCGGGAGTAGAGACCCAGTACTTC.

The V and J genes are TRBV10-3 and TRBJ1-5, with D possibly matching TRBD1 (5 bases). Germline V gene lookup returns CDR1 ENHRY and CDR2 SYGVKD. The V gene lost 3 bases and the J gene lost 2 bases, with 11 bases spanning the gap. The CDR3 consists of 15 residues. This CDR3 reads CAISDSGLGNQPQHF. DNA of the CDR3: TGTGCCATCAGTGATTCAGGGTTAGGCAATCAGCCCCAGCATTTT.

The J gene is TRBJ2-5, the V gene TRBV28; 8 nucleotides align to TRBD2. This CDR3 has 19 residues. Trimming cost V 2 bases and J 3 bases; bases outside gene matches: 17. Germline V gene sequence: CDR1 MDHEN, CDR2 SYDVKM. As DNA, the CDR3 is TGTGCCAGCAGTTTACTCCCCCCAGCGGGAGCCCTGGTAGAAGAGACCCAGTACTTC. Translation gives CASSLLPPAGALVEETQYF.

This clone was counted a single time. The V call is TRBV7-2, the J call TRBJ1-1; 12 bases fit TRBD1. CDR1 is SGHTA, CDR2 FQGNSA, per germline. The CDR3 totals 15 residues. The J segment lost 4 bases and the V segment lost 5 bases, leaving 5 bases of the junction unmatched. In DNA form, the CDR3 reads TGTGCCAGCAGCAAGGGACAGGGGGCTCGCACTGAAGCTTTCTTT. This gives the protein CASSKGQGARTEAFF.

The chain recombines TRBV19 with TRBJ1-1; D gene unclear. The V end was cut by 5 bases, the J end by 7 bases, with 20 bases between. This CDR3 has 15 residues. CDR1 is LNHDA, CDR2 SQIVND, per germline (reference sequence). This CDR3 is CASSPERQAGGEAFF. CDR3 in DNA: TGTGCCAGTAGTCCAGAAAGGCAGGCGGGTGGTGAAGCTTTCTTT. Looking up the rest from reference TRBV19 and TRBJ1-1 gives the full variable domain: DGGITQSPKYLFRKEGQNVTLSCEQNLNHDAMYWYRQDPGQGLRLIYYSQIVNDFQKGDIAEGYSVSREKKESFPLTVTSAQKNPTAFYLCASSPERQAGGEAFFGQGTRLTVV.

The gene calls are TRBV18 and TRBJ1-2; weak D call: TRBD1 (5 bases). Trimming pared 0 bases from V and 4 bases from J, leaving 12 bases between. This CDR3 comprises 15 residues. Germline V gene data show CDR1 as KGHSH and CDR2 as LQKENI. The CDR3, as DNA: TGTGCCAGCTCACCACCGAACCAGGGTATCTATGGCTACACCTTC. It codes for CASSPPNQGIYGYTF.

This rearrangement joins TRBV30 to TRBJ1-1; possible D gene TRBD1, 6 bases. Germline V gene sequence: CDR1 GTSNPN, CDR2 SVGIG (reference sequence). The CDR3 runs to 12 residues. The germline V and J ends were trimmed by 2 bases and 8 bases, with 12 bases remaining between them. CDR3 in amino acids: CAWSTTQGEAFF. DNA for the CDR3: TGTGCCTGGAGTACCACACAGGGCGAAGCTTTCTTT.

The chain joins TRBV3-1 (or the pseudogene TRBV3-2) to TRBJ1-2, with TRBD1 as a possible D gene (5 bases). V lost 4 bases, J lost 4 bases, and 16 bases lay in between. This CDR3 region has 15 residues. Looked up from germline, CDR1 is LGHDT and CDR2 is YNNKEL (reference sequence). The CDR3 here is CASSPLRDSSYGYTF. As DNA, the CDR3 is TGTGCCAGCAGCCCGCTCCGTGACAGTTCCTATGGCTACACCTTC.